These 27 T cell receptor beta chains share one sample of origin, sequenced in a study of blood T cell repertoires in COVID-19. Method: immunoSEQ multiplex PCR; TCRdb's copy keeps in-frame clones and lacks some. Among under 300,000 clones, 85% to 95% were seen once, and the ten largest hold approximately 2%. The sequencing sample was made of PBMCs or T cells enriched from blood (not recorded which). These receptors were obtained from a woman aged 18 to 35 who had recovered from COVID-19.

The chain combines TRBV5-1 with TRBJ1-3, with D maybe TRBD1 (6 bases). V lost 3 bases and J lost 4, with 8 bases in between. CDR3 size: 13 residues. Germline CDR1 and CDR2: SGHRS and YFSETQ. DNA for the CDR3: TGCGCCAGCAGCTCCGGACAGGGAAACACCATATATTTT. Protein sequence: CASSSGQGNTIYF. Filled out from reference TRBV5-1 and TRBJ1-3, the complete variable domain reads KAGVTQTPRYLIKTRGQQVTLSCSPISGHRSVSWYQQTPGQGLQFLFEYFSETQRNKGNFPGRFSGRQFSNSRSEMNVSTLELGDSALYLCASSSGQGNTIYFGEGSWLTVV.

This chain connects TRBV11-3 to TRBJ2-7; TRBD2 matches 8 bases. V dropped 5 bases and J dropped 4; count of bases not matched to a gene: 19. Germline V gene lookup returns CDR1 SGHNT and CDR2 YENEEA. The CDR3 extends over 18 amino acids. In nucleotides, the CDR3 is TGTGCCAGCAGCCCGACTAGCGCAAACCGCCTAACGTTTTACGAGCAGTACTTC. Translation: CASSPTSANRLTFYEQYF.

The chain carries TRBV29-1 and TRBJ1-1, with TRBD1 matching over 7 bases. This CDR3 has 11 amino acids. Germline assignment: CDR1 SQVTM and CDR2 ANQGSEA. The J segment lost 7 bases and the V segment lost 7 bases, leaving 6 bases of the junction unmatched. CDR3: CSGRQGVEAFF. In nucleotides, the CDR3 is TGCAGCGGCCGACAGGGTGTTGAAGCTTTCTTT.

This rearrangement joins TRBV11-3 to TRBJ2-3; tentative D call: TRBD1 (5 bases). V gave up 1 base and J gave up 1 base, with 12 bases separating them. Germline V gene lookup returns CDR1 SGHNT and CDR2 YENEEA. The CDR3 runs 16 residues. The chain's CDR3 is CASSLAGQGRTDTQYF. DNA of the CDR3: TGTGCCAGCAGCTTAGCGGGTCAGGGTCGCACAGATACGCAGTATTTT.

The rearrangement links TRBV7-9 to TRBJ2-7, with D possibly matching TRBD2 (6 bases). Trimming shortened V by 5 bases and J by 3 bases, and 17 bases separated the two germline ends. CDR1 is SEHNR and CDR2 is FQNEAQ in the germline V gene (reference sequence). The CDR3 covers 15 residues. This CDR3 is CASSPPRETVYEQYF. The CDR3 nucleotides read TGTGCCAGCAGCCCCCCTCGGGAGACGGTCTACGAGCAGTACTTC. The complete variable domain, with remaining parts taken from reference TRBV7-9 and TRBJ2-7, reads DTGVSQNPRHKITKRGQNVTFRCDPISEHNRLYWYRQTLGQGPEFLTYFQNEAQLEKSRLLSDRFSAERPKGSFSTLEIQRTEQGDSAMYLCASSPPRETVYEQYFGPGTRLTVT.

The V call is TRBV6-1, the J call TRBJ2-1, with 7 nucleotides matching TRBD2. V gave up 3 bases and J gave up 7 bases; unmatched junction bases: 3. This CDR3 spans 13 amino acids. Germline assignment: CDR1 MNHNS and CDR2 SASEGT. CDR3 nucleotides: TGTGCCAGCAGTGATCTAGCGGAGAATGAGCAGTTCTTC. Translating it yields CASSDLAENEQFF.

This chain connects TRBV7-9 to TRBJ1-3; 9 bases map to TRBD1. From germline, CDR1 is SEHNR and CDR2 FQNEAQ (reference sequence). The CDR3 is 16 residues long. Losses at the gene ends were 5 bases for V and 2 bases for J; bases not matched to a gene: 7. CDR3: CASSRTGTGTGNTIYF. As DNA, the CDR3 is TGTGCCAGCAGCCGCACCGGGACAGGGACTGGAAACACCATATATTTT.

This clone has a handful of counts. J is TRBJ2-1 and V is TRBV20-1; TRBD2 matches 9 bases. Germline CDR1 and CDR2: DFQATT and SNEGSKA (reference sequence). The CDR3 is 14 amino acids. V lost 6 bases and J lost 8; bases outside the gene matches: 11. This chain's CDR3 is CSASSGGEGDEQFF. The CDR3 DNA is TGCAGTGCCAGTAGCGGGGGCGAAGGCGATGAGCAGTTCTTC.

The chain combines TRBV3-1 (or the pseudogene TRBV3-2) with TRBJ1-6, with 10 bases matching TRBD1. CDR1 LGHDT and CDR2 YNNKEL come from the germline V gene (reference sequence). V shed 4 bases and J 8 bases; nucleotides not matched to a gene: 2. The length of the CDR3 is 14 residues. The CDR3, as DNA: TGTGCCAGCAGCCGGGGGACAGGGGATTCACCCCTCCACTTT. Its translation is CASSRGTGDSPLHF.

This clone was recorded only once. The V call is TRBV10-3, the J call TRBJ2-7; D possibly corresponds to TRBD2 (6 bases). V lost 11 bases and J 4 bases, leaving 21 bases between the germline ends. The germline gives CDR1 ENHRY, CDR2 SYGVKD. The length of the CDR3 is 14 residues. CDR3 sequence reads: CAVGGTGEGYEQYF. As DNA, the CDR3 is TGTGCCGTTGGGGGGACCGGCGAGGGGTACGAGCAGTACTTC.

CDR3 sequence: CASSVTGDNQPQHF. The CDR3 coding sequence is TGTGCCAGTAGTGTGACAGGGGACAATCAGCCCCAGCATTTT. The rearrangement uses TRBV19 and TRBJ1-5, with 8 bases that match TRBD1. Trimming took 5 bases from V and 3 from J; bases not matched to a gene: 3. Germline CDR1 reads LNHDA; CDR2 reads SQIVND (reference sequence). The CDR3 consists of 14 residues.

The chain combines TRBV15 with TRBJ2-1; TRBD2 matches 7 bases. The V gene's germline CDR1 is LNHNV and CDR2 YYDKDF (reference sequence). This CDR3 comprises 16 residues. V lost 4 bases and J lost 1; bases outside the gene matches: 7. The CDR3 DNA follows: TGTGCCACCAGCACCCTGGGGGGGGGATCCTACAATGAGCAGTTCTTC. Translating gives CATSTLGGGSYNEQFF.

This chain uses TRBV5-4 with TRBJ2-5; D is unclear. Germline V gene data show CDR1 as SGHNT and CDR2 as YYREEE (reference sequence). This CDR3 is built from 13 residues. Trimming cost V 0 bases and J 7 bases, with 10 bases left between them. The DNA of the CDR3 is TGTGCCAGCAGCTTGGACGGCGGCGGGACCCAGTACTTC. Residues: CASSLDGGGTQYF.

This chain uses TRBV10-3 with TRBJ1-1, with D maybe TRBD1 (6 bases). V dropped 1 base and J dropped 1 base, with 7 bases sitting between them. The CDR3 loop spans 14 amino acids. CDR1 and CDR2 (germline): ENHRY, SYGVKD. The CDR3 reads CAISELQGNTEAFF. CDR3 coding DNA: TGTGCCATCAGTGAGTTACAGGGGAACACTGAAGCTTTCTTT.

This rearrangement joins TRBV15 to TRBJ2-3; 9 nucleotides match TRBD2. CDR1 LNHNV and CDR2 YYDKDF come from the germline V gene (reference sequence). The CDR3 runs 14 residues. J gave up 4 bases and V 3 bases, and 2 bases lay outside the gene matches. The CDR3 DNA reads as TGTGCCACCAGCAGCAGACTAGCGGCAGATACGCAGTATTTT. It yields the protein CATSSRLAADTQYF.

The genes are TRBV11-3 and TRBJ1-5; weak D call: TRBD1 (6 bases). The CDR3 has 14 residues. Germline loops: CDR1 SGHNT, CDR2 YENEEA. Deletions cut 5 bases from V and 2 bases from J, with 10 bases between. Written as DNA, the CDR3 is TGTGCCAGCAGCGGACGACAGGGCAATCAGCCCCAGCATTTT. This codes for CASSGRQGNQPQHF.

V and J are TRBV11-3 and TRBJ2-7; the match to TRBD1 covers 8 bases. Germline CDR1 is SGHNT and CDR2 is YENEEA. The CDR3 has 16 residues. J lost 5 bases, V lost 5 bases, and 14 bases had no gene match. CDR3 in amino acids: CASSRIGAGGFHEQYF. The CDR3 region has the DNA TGTGCCAGCAGCCGGATTGGGGCAGGGGGCTTCCACGAGCAGTACTTC.

The chain combines TRBV9 with TRBJ2-5, with 10 bases that match TRBD2. V was clipped by 2 bases and J by 1 base; unmatched bases: 5. The CDR3 has 16 residues. Germline assignment: CDR1 SGDLS and CDR2 YYNGEE. CDR3 in amino acids: CASSVSSGSVQETQYF. The CDR3 nucleotides are TGTGCCAGCAGCGTCTCTAGCGGGAGCGTCCAAGAGACCCAGTACTTC.

The J gene is TRBJ1-1, the V gene TRBV18; the match to TRBD1 covers 7 bases. CDR1 is KGHSH and CDR2 is LQKENI in the germline V gene. Germline trimming cut 5 bases from V and 0 bases from J; bases unmatched to any gene: 6. The CDR3 consists of 15 residues. The CDR3 sequence: CASSTRTGVNTEAFF. The CDR3 coding sequence is TGTGCCAGCTCAACTCGGACAGGAGTGAACACTGAAGCTTTCTTT.

The chain uses TRBV2 and TRBJ2-1; TRBD2 matches at 9 bases. Germline CDR1 reads SNHLY; CDR2 reads FYNNEI. The trim removed 4 bases at V and 5 bases at J, leaving 6 bases unmatched. The CDR3 sequence is 15 residues long. The CDR3 loop reads CASSARLAENNEQFF. The DNA of the CDR3 is TGTGCCAGCAGTGCTCGACTAGCGGAGAACAATGAGCAGTTCTTC.

This clone was seen just once. The chain recombines TRBV7-6 with TRBJ1-5, with 9 positions matching TRBD1. Germline lookup yields CDR1 SGHVS and CDR2 FNYEAQ. The length of the CDR3 is 17 residues. V dropped 4 bases and J dropped 9; count of bases not matched to a gene: 16. The CDR3 protein is CASSSGTGRPFVGPQHF. The CDR3 DNA is TGTGCCAGCAGCTCCGGGACAGGGCGCCCTTTTGTAGGGCCCCAGCATTTT.

The DNA for the CDR3 is TGTGCCAGCAGTCCCGGGCCCGGCAGGGAATTACTTGGGGATCAGCCCCAGCATTTT. Amino acids: CASSPGPGRELLGDQPQHF. V is TRBV27 and J is TRBJ1-5; weak D call: TRBD1 (5 bases). V was cut by 5 bases and J by 5 bases, with 28 bases left in between. In germline, CDR1 is MNHEY, CDR2 SMNVEV (reference sequence). The CDR3 totals 19 residues.

The CDR3 protein is CASALTNTGELFF. The CDR3 nucleotides are TGTGCCAGCGCCTTGACGAACACCGGGGAGCTGTTTTTT. The chain carries TRBV10-3 and TRBJ2-2; D ambiguous. Germline values: CDR1 ENHRY, CDR2 SYGVKD. The ends were cut back, 10 bases at V and 0 bases at J, with 9 bases in the middle. The CDR3 sequence is 13 residues long.

This clone has a handful of counts. The chain is built from TRBV7-3 and TRBJ2-1; 7 nucleotides line up with TRBD2. CDR3 size: 14 residues. Germline V gives CDR1 SGHTA, CDR2 FQGTGA. J lost 4 bases, V lost 4 bases, and 4 bases had no gene match. CDR3 protein: CASSSGTTYNEQFF. CDR3 DNA sequence: TGTGCCAGCAGCTCCGGGACTACTTACAATGAGCAGTTCTTC. The full variable domain, completed using reference TRBV7-3 and TRBJ2-1, is GAGVSQTPSNKVTEKGKYVELRCDPISGHTALYWYRQSLGQGPEFLIYFQGTGAADDSGLPNDRFFAVRPEGSVSTLKIQRTERGDSAVYLCASSSGTTYNEQFFGPGTRLTVL.

The rearrangement links TRBV9 to TRBJ1-1; unclear D gene. Germline-derived CDR1 and CDR2 are SGDLS and YYNGEE. Trimming removed 2 bases at V and 7 bases at J, with 9 bases between. The CDR3 loop spans 12 amino acids. CDR3 in amino acids: CASSVLGSEAFF. The CDR3 DNA sequence: TGTGCCAGCAGCGTTTTGGGCAGTGAAGCTTTCTTT.

V and J are TRBV7-2 and TRBJ2-3; 7 bases are a match to TRBD1. Germline loops: CDR1 SGHTA, CDR2 FQGNSA. The J segment lost 4 bases and the V segment lost 5 bases, leaving 12 bases of the junction unmatched. The CDR3 covers 16 residues. The chain's CDR3 is CASSPYGTVRSDTQYF. The CDR3 DNA reads TGTGCCAGCAGCCCTTACGGGACAGTGAGATCAGATACGCAGTATTTT.

The chain has TRBV7-8 and TRBJ1-3; D is perhaps TRBD1 (5 bases). Trimming removed 5 bases from V and 3 bases from J, with 14 bases in between. In germline, CDR1 is SGHVS, CDR2 FQNEAQ. This CDR3 comprises 15 residues. CDR3 coding DNA: TGTGCCAGCAGCCCCAGGACAAGATATGGAAACACCATATATTTT. Amino acid sequence: CASSPRTRYGNTIYF.